Reported below is one T cell receptor beta chain. Its recognized antigen is unknown. Base qualities are not at hand, and no much larger clone is one base apart. TCRbeta CDR3 regions were amplified from genomic DNA using the immunoSEQ Assay, a bias-controlled multiplex PCR. Per the original workflow: Within the assay, amplification of reference gene primers was used to estimate how many nucleated cells each sample contained. Sequence reads were collapsed and filtered to measure the absolute abundance of every unique TCRbeta CDR3 rearrangement. Productive Simpson clonality was computed per sample as the square root of Simpson's diversity index over productive rearrangements. TCRdb carries this immuneACCESS record with in-frame sequences only. Its versions omit some clonotypes, under half of them owing to an unresolved V gene in the studies checked, with the rest unexplained. V and J calls and clone size are given by that table; D and trimming were obtained from the DNA. For this sample the table gives 450,000 or so clones, of which roughly 90% were detected only once. The ten largest account for 0.7% to 1% of the sample.

One collaborating source in Seattle enrolled patients during active infection and followed them longitudinally through the course of disease. The collaborating institutions used their own protocols to collect whole blood in K2EDTA tubes. For TCRbeta analysis, collaborators shipped samples as frozen whole blood, isolated PBMCs, or DNA extracted from either of those sample types. The sample comes from a study of blood T cell repertoires in COVID-19 (dated by TCRdb to the early 2020s). About the full investigation: Collaborator samples came from the United States, Italy and Spain and covered acute and convalescent phases of COVID-19. Deeply sampled blood TCRbeta repertoires from subjects exposed to, actively infected with, or recovered from COVID-19 were included in the dataset. The sample metadata nearly always contained a de-identified subject ID, COVID-19 status, age in years and sex. The prospective study material was composed of cDNA or gDNA derived from T cells, B-cell-depleted T cells, or PBMCs. The samples were drawn from two sources: the first 160 participants of the ongoing ImmuneRACE study, and about 1,300 subjects contributed by 6 global collaborators. The repertoires were released in a freely available public database intended as a resource for research on the immune response to SARS-CoV-2. Where HLA class I and class II types were available, the types were taken from metadata supplied by the sample provider, not from assay-based typing. Summary of the overall study and its limitations: Clinical and demographic metadata were provided uncurated, with the amount varying by source and participant.

Material: peripheral blood. The receptor comes from a young man with COVID-19, enrolled during active disease.

The CDR3 is CASSPGTGAMNTEAFF. The nucleotides are TGTGCCAGCTCACCAGGGACAGGGGCCATGAACACTGAAGCTTTCTTT. This receptor chain uses TRBV18 and TRBJ1-1, with 10 bases matching TRBD1. Measured from the cysteine to the phenylalanine, the CDR3 is 16 residues long. The DNA shown is the 48-base CDR3, in frame from base 1. Looking up the germline V gene yields CDR1 KGHSH and CDR2 LQKENI. Trimming removed 2 bases from V and 0 bases from J; the gene matches leave 3 bases unexplained.